Following are 10 T cell receptor beta chains from one sample sequenced in a study of T cell repertoires in cytomegalovirus infection. These receptors are not linked to any known antigen. MiXCR was run by TCRdb on the reads, yielding one entry per CDR3 protein. The sample carries roughly 860,000 distinct CDR3 sequences, approximately 32% recorded once. Sequenced here: cultured CD8+ T cells from PBMCs, sampled from culture after CMV antigen stimulation. The receptors come from a human donor in good health (CMV status not recorded). Some clones in this sample may be carry-over from other donors' samples.

Only a few counts were recorded for this clonotype. The CDR3 region has the DNA TGTGCCAGCAGCTTATCCGCAGGGAACGAGCAGTACGTC. Translating it yields CASSLSAGNEQYV. The chain recombines TRBV7-9 with TRBJ2-7; D may be TRBD1 (5 bases). V was shortened by 2 bases and J by 5 bases, with 10 bases between the two germline ends. The germline V gene encodes CDR1 SEHNR and CDR2 FQNEAQ (reference sequence). This CDR3 spans 13 amino acids.

The gene calls are TRBV25-1 and TRBJ1-2; D perhaps matches TRBD1 (5 bases). The germline V gene encodes CDR1 MGHDK and CDR2 SYGVNS. V was clipped by 1 base and J by 7 bases, with 25 bases between them. The CDR3 is made up of 18 amino acids. CDR3: CASSESPNGTVFGVGYTF. DNA for the CDR3: TGTGCCAGCAGTGAATCACCAAATGGGACGGTCTTTGGGGTTGGCTACACCTTC.

This clonotype showed up many times. V and J are TRBV7-6 and TRBJ2-7, with 11 positions matching TRBD1. After removal of 6 bases from V and 3 bases from J, the junction contained 7 bases not matched to a gene. CDR3 length equals 15 residues. The germline gives CDR1 SGHVS, CDR2 FNYEAQ. The CDR3 region is CASSPPGQGVYEQYF. CDR3 sequence (DNA): TGTGCCAGCAGTCCTCCGGGACAGGGGGTCTACGAGCAGTACTTC.

This clonotype was counted only a few times. This chain connects TRBV29-1 to TRBJ1-1; possible D gene TRBD1, 5 bases. Germline lookup yields CDR1 SQVTM and CDR2 ANQGSEA. V was clipped by 7 bases and J by 1 base, with 19 bases between them. This CDR3 comprises 15 residues. In DNA, the CDR3 is TGCAGCGCCGGAAGGTTAGGGACGGGGAACACTGAAGCTTTCTTT. Translated, it gives CSAGRLGTGNTEAFF.

This clonotype appeared a few times. V usage is TRBV4-2 and J usage is TRBJ2-4; a possible D gene is TRBD2 (5 bases). Germline values: CDR1 LGHNA, CDR2 YNFKEQ. The CDR3 spans 15 residues. Trimming took off 0 bases at V and 6 bases at J, with 12 bases between the two ends. The CDR3, as DNA: TGTGCCAGCAGCCAAGAAAGAGAGGGTGCAAACATTCAGTACTTC. Its translation is CASSQEREGANIQYF.

This clonotype occurred a few times. This chain joins TRBV6-2 or TRBV6-3 and TRBJ1-1, with no clear D. The CDR3 runs to 13 residues. CDR1 is MNHEY and CDR2 is SVGEGT in the germline V gene. V lost 7 bases and J 1 base, leaving 10 bases between the germline ends. The CDR3, as DNA: TGTGCCAGCACTTTAACAAGGAACACTGAAGCTTTCTTT. This encodes CASTLTRNTEAFF.

This clonotype has a handful of counts. The chain links TRBV6-2 or TRBV6-3 to TRBJ1-2; D call uncertain. Trimming took off 0 bases at V and 1 base at J, with 18 bases between the two ends. CDR3 length equals 18 residues. The germline CDR1 and CDR2 sequences are MNHEY and SVGEGT. The CDR3 coding sequence is TGTGCCAGCAGTTACTCGGATTCGTGGAAGATCAATAACTATGGCTACACCTTC. This translates into CASSYSDSWKINNYGYTF.

CDR3 sequence (DNA): TGTGCCAGCAGCCCGGGCCCACTGAGCAACTACAATGAGCAGTTCTTC. Encoded protein: CASSPGPLSNYNEQFF. This rearrangement joins TRBV11-2 to TRBJ2-1; D uncertain. Germline loops: CDR1 SGHAT, CDR2 FQNNGV. The CDR3 totals 16 residues. The germline V and J ends were trimmed by 5 bases and 3 bases, with 17 bases remaining between them.

The chain links TRBV5-1 to TRBJ1-4; D not resolved. The CDR3 is 11 residues long. V was shortened by 5 bases and J by 8 bases, with 7 bases between the two germline ends. Germline values: CDR1 SGHRS, CDR2 YFSETQ. CDR3 nucleotides: TGCGCCAGCAGGCGGCGAGAAAAACTGTTTTTT. Its translation: CASRRREKLFF.

The chain joins TRBV28 to TRBJ2-1; the match to TRBD2 covers 7 bases. The length of the CDR3 is 14 residues. The germline gives CDR1 MDHEN, CDR2 SYDVKM. J was trimmed by 3 bases and V by 10 bases; bases with no gene match: 9. DNA of the CDR3: TGTGCCACCTGGGAGGGCCCGGGCTACAATGAGCAGTTCTTC. Its protein is CATWEGPGYNEQFF.